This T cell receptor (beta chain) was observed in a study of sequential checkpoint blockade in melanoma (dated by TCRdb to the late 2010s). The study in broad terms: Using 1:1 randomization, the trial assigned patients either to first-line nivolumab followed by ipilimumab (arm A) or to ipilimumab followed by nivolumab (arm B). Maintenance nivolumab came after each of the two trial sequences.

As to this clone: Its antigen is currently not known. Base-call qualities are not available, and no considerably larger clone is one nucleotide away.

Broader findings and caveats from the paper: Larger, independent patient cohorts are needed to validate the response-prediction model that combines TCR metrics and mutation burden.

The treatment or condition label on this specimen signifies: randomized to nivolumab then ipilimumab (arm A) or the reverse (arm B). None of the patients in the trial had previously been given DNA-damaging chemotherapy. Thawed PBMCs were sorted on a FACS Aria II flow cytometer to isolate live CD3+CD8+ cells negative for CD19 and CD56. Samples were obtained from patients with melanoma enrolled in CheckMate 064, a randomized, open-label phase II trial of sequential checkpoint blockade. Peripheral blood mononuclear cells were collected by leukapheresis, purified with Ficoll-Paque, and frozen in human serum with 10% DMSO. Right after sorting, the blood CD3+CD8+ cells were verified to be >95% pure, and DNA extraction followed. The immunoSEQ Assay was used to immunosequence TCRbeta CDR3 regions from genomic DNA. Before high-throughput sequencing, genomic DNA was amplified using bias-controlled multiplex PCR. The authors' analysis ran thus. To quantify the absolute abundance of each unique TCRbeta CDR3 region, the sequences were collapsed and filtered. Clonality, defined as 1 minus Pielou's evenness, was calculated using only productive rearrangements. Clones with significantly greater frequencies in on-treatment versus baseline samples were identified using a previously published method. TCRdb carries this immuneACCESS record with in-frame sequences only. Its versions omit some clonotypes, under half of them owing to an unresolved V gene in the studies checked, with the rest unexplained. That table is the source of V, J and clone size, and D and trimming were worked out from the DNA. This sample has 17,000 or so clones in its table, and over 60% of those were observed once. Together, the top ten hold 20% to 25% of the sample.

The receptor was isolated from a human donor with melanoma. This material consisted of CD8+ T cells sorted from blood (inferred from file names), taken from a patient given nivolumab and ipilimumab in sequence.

The CDR3 reads CASSPLAGVGEQYF. The nucleotides read TGTGCCAGCAGCCCACTAGCGGGGGTGGGTGAGCAGTACTTC. The chain links TRBV11-2 with TRBJ2-7; TRBD2 matches 11 bases in the middle. CDR3 length: 14 amino acids, cysteine to phenylalanine. The retained sequence is limited to the CDR3, 42 bases, with the frame set at the first base. V and J are trimmed by 5 bases and 7 bases, and the gene matches miss 7 bases of the junction. CDR1 SGHAT and CDR2 FQNNGV are derived from the germline V gene.